The sequence of this T cell receptor (beta chain) was determined in a study of blood T cell repertoires in COVID-19. Participants were aged about 18 to 90 years from approximately 24 US areas. Assay used: immunoSEQ multiplex PCR; TCRdb lists only in-frame clones, some missing. The sample includes some 160,000 clones, 88% seen only once; the top ten take more than 6.5%. The CDR3 consists of 15 residues. Germline CDR1 LNHDA, CDR2 SQIVND (reference sequence). Losses at the gene ends were 5 bases for V and 6 bases for J; bases not matched to a gene: 9. The sequenced sample consisted of PBMCs or T cells enriched from blood (not recorded which). This chain joins TRBV19 and TRBJ2-3; 9 positions agree with TRBD1. The receptor was derived from a woman in her 50s who had recovered from COVID-19. As DNA, the CDR3 is TGTGCCAGTAGTGTACGGGGACAGGGATTCGATACGCAGTATTTT. This translates into CASSVRGQGFDTQYF.